The rows below give T cell receptor beta chains drawn from one sample of a study of human T cells and chemical hapten exposure. One entry per CDR3 protein results from TCRdb running MiXCR on the RACE reads. The data show 52,000 or so distinct CDR3 sequences, more than 7.5% seen once. The sequencing here drew on whole blood, taken in connection with sensitization to the hapten diphenylcyclopropenone (DPC). These receptors were taken from a man aged 40-50 years with alopecia areata. Some clones in this sample may be carry-over from other donors' samples. The CDR3 runs from the conserved cysteine through the conserved F or W. D genes are given only for firm matches. Where a row states a size, it is once, few, many or the class of an expanded clone; other rows omit it.

clone_size	v_call	j_call	d_call	cdr3_nt	cdr3_aa
.	TRBV6-2/TRBV6-3	TRBJ2-5	.	TGTGCCAGCAGAACCCTACCTGGACCCCAAGAGACCCAGTACTTC	CASRTLPGPQETQYF
many	TRBV5-1	TRBJ2-7	.	TGCGCCAGCAGCTTGACGGGAGCGTCTTACGAGCAGTACTTC	CASSLTGASYEQYF
.	TRBV7-9	TRBJ2-7	.	TGTGCCAGCATGGGGGGCTACGAGCAGTACTTC	CASMGGYEQYF
many	TRBV6-5	TRBJ1-1	TRBD1	TGTGCCAGCAGTTACTCGATGGGACAGGGTAGTCGGGCTTTCTTT	CASSYSMGQGSRAFF
.	TRBV20-1	TRBJ2-1	TRBD2	TGCAGTGCTAGTGTAGCGGGATGGCAGTTCTTC	CSASVAGWQFF
.	TRBV19	TRBJ2-1	TRBD2	TGTGCCAGTAGTATCCCCGGACTAGCGGGAAGATACAATGAGCAGTTCTTC	CASSIPGLAGRYNEQFF
.	TRBV9	TRBJ1-4	.	TGTGCCAGCAGCGCCCTACAGGGATCTAATGAAAAACTGTTTTTT	CASSALQGSNEKLFF
.	TRBV11-2	TRBJ2-1	TRBD2	TGTGTCAGCAGCTTAGATATTGGACTAGGGGCGAATGAGCAGTTCTTC	CVSSLDIGLGANEQFF
.	TRBV7-2	TRBJ1-3	.	TGTGCCAGCAGCGGACCCGGTGCGGGCGCTTCTGGAAACACCATATATTTT	CASSGPGAGASGNTIYF
few	TRBV7-2	TRBJ2-4	TRBD2	TGTGCCAGCAGCCCCCCGACTAGCGGGAGGGCCGTGGACATTCAGTACTTC	CASSPPTSGRAVDIQYF
many	TRBV30	TRBJ2-3	.	TGTGCCTGGAGTGTAATGAGCACAGATACGCAGTATTTT	CAWSVMSTDTQYF
.	TRBV28	TRBJ2-7	.	TGTGCCAGCAGTTTCACGCCCCCGAGAGGCGAGCAGTACTTC	CASSFTPPRGEQYF
many	TRBV20-1	TRBJ1-6	TRBD1	TGCAGTGCTAGAGCCGGGACAGGGGGCAAGTCACCCCTCCACTTT	CSARAGTGGKSPLHF
many	TRBV28	TRBJ2-7	.	TGTGCCAGCAGGACTACCGACAGCTCCTACGAGCAGTACTTC	CASRTTDSSYEQYF
many	TRBV7-7	TRBJ2-1	TRBD2	TGTGCCAGCGAAGCGTGGACTAGCGGGAGTCACAATGAGCAGTTCTTC	CASEAWTSGSHNEQFF
.	TRBV6-5	TRBJ2-7	TRBD2	TGTGCCAGCAGTTCCCTAGCGGGCTCCTACGAGCAGTACTTC	CASSSLAGSYEQYF
.	TRBV20-1	TRBJ2-3	TRBD2	TGCAGTGCTAGCCTAGCGGGGGCATTCTCTAGCACAGATACGCAGTATTTT	CSASLAGAFSSTDTQYF